A selection of T cell receptor beta chains follows, all from one sample in a study of shared clonotypes between healthy human individuals. This table comes from immunoSEQ multiplex PCR, and its TCRdb copy is limited to in-frame clones, with some not included. The sample comprises some 2 million clones, around 96% of which are singletons, and roughly 1% rests with the top ten. The sequenced sample consisted of naive CD8+ T cells sorted from blood. These receptor sequences come from a man between 18 and 35 years old in good health. CDR3s include the opening cysteine and the closing phenylalanine or tryptophan. A D gene is named only where the DNA matches it firmly. Clone size is shown for a subset of rows, as once, few, many or a class of expanded clone.

DNA | CDR3 | D | size | J | V
TGTGCCAGCAGCCCCCCCGGGACAGGGGGTAACGAGCAGTACTTC | CASSPPGTGGNEQYF | TRBD1 | few | TRBJ2-7 | TRBV7-9
TGTGCCAGCAGTTTAAAGCCCCAGGACGCCTCTAGCACAGATACGCAGTATTTT | CASSLKPQDASSTDTQYF | NA | NA | TRBJ2-3 | TRBV27
TGTGCCAGCAGCTTAGAAGGGACAGGGGCGACTGAAGCTTTCTTT | CASSLEGTGATEAFF | TRBD1 | NA | TRBJ1-1 | TRBV11-2
TGTGCCAGCAGCTTTGGAGCGGATCGCTCCTACGAGCAGTACTTC | CASSFGADRSYEQYF | NA | once | TRBJ2-7 | TRBV11-2
TGTGCCAGTACGCCGAGCGGGGGAAGCACAGATACGCAGTATTTT | CASTPSGGSTDTQYF | TRBD2 | NA | TRBJ2-3 | TRBV19
TGTGCCAGCAGCCAGGGAGGCGGGGGTGAGCAGTTCTTC | CASSQGGGGEQFF | TRBD2 | NA | TRBJ2-1 | TRBV14
TGTGCCAGCAGGCCTACGCCCGGACAGGGGTTTTCCGAGCAGTACTTC | CASRPTPGQGFSEQYF | TRBD1 | once | TRBJ2-7 | TRBV6-6
TGTGCCAGCATGCAAATCGGGACAGGGGACGACGAGCAGTACTTC | CASMQIGTGDDEQYF | TRBD1 | NA | TRBJ2-7 | TRBV7-9
TGTGCCAGCAGTCGGACTAGCGGATACAATGAGCAGTTCTTC | CASSRTSGYNEQFF | TRBD2 | NA | TRBJ2-1 | TRBV28
TGTGCCAGCGCGACAGGGGCGGGAGAGCAGTACTTC | CASATGAGEQYF | TRBD1 | NA | TRBJ2-7 | TRBV7-9
TGCAGCGTTGAAGGGGTTTCCCTCCTCACCTTTAGCACAGATACGCAGTATTTT | CSVEGVSLLTFSTDTQYF | NA | few | TRBJ2-3 | TRBV29-1
TGTGCCAGCAGCTATACCACTCGCACAGATACGCAGTATTTT | CASSYTTRTDTQYF | NA | NA | TRBJ2-3 | TRBV7-9
TGTGCCTGGCGGAGAGGACAGGGGACCTATGGCTACACCTTC | CAWRRGQGTYGYTF | TRBD1 | once | TRBJ1-2 | TRBV30
TGTGCCAGCAGCTTAGGGAGCCAGCCCCAGCATTTT | CASSLGSQPQHF | NA | few | TRBJ1-5 | TRBV7-9
TGTGCCAGCAGCTGGGGACAGGGAGTCTTCTACGAGCAGTACTTC | CASSWGQGVFYEQYF | TRBD1 | NA | TRBJ2-7 | TRBV11-2
TGTGCCAGTAGTCCTAGCGGGAGAGGGGGCGACACCGGGGAGCTGTTTTTT | CASSPSGRGGDTGELFF | TRBD2 | NA | TRBJ2-2 | TRBV19
TGTGCCAGCAGCTTAGGATACGGATCCGAGCAGTACTTC | CASSLGYGSEQYF | NA | NA | TRBJ2-7 | TRBV11-3
TGTGCCAGCAGCAGACAGGGCTGCTATGGCTACACCTTC | CASSRQGCYGYTF | NA | NA | TRBJ1-2 | TRBV21-1
TGTGCCAGCAGCCACCGGGGTGCAACTAATGAAAAACTGTTTTTT | CASSHRGATNEKLFF | NA | NA | TRBJ1-4 | TRBV28
TGTGCCAGCAGCTCTACTAGTCAGCTGTCCTACGAGCAGTACTTC | CASSSTSQLSYEQYF | NA | NA | TRBJ2-7 | TRBV13
TGTGCCAGTAGTATTAGGGCACCCTACGAGCAGTACTTC | CASSIRAPYEQYF | NA | NA | TRBJ2-7 | TRBV19
TGCGCCAGCAGCTTGGGTCCGGACACATCGTTTAGAACTGAAGCTTTCTTT | CASSLGPDTSFRTEAFF | NA | NA | TRBJ1-1 | TRBV5-1
TGTGCCAGCAGTGCTCCCGCCTCGGACATATACACAGATACGCAGTATTTT | CASSAPASDIYTDTQYF | NA | NA | TRBJ2-3 | TRBV2
TGTGCCAGCAGAACAACTAGCGGGTGGGCGCCCTACGAGCAGTACTTC | CASRTTSGWAPYEQYF | TRBD2 | NA | TRBJ2-7 | TRBV2
TGTGCCAGCAGCTTAGACAGTGACCTTCGGGAGACCCAGTACTTC | CASSLDSDLRETQYF | NA | NA | TRBJ2-5 | TRBV7-2
TGTGCCAGCAGCTTACAGGGTTTCTATGGCTACACCTTC | CASSLQGFYGYTF | NA | NA | TRBJ1-2 | TRBV13
TGCAGCGTTGATGGGCGGGAGGGCTACGAGCAGTACTTC | CSVDGREGYEQYF | TRBD2 | NA | TRBJ2-7 | TRBV29-1
TGTGCCAGCAGCGCAACTGGGACTAGCGGGAGATACAATGAGCAGTTCTTC | CASSATGTSGRYNEQFF | TRBD2 | NA | TRBJ2-1 | TRBV13
TGTGCCAGCAGCCCCCGGGGGAGCGGGAACGAGCAGTACTTC | CASSPRGSGNEQYF | TRBD2 | NA | TRBJ2-7 | TRBV13
TGTGCCAGCAGTGTGACAGCGTTGATCTATGGCTACACCTTC | CASSVTALIYGYTF | NA | NA | TRBJ1-2 | TRBV6-1
TGCGCCAGCAGCCTATCCCAGGGGGAGAACACTGAAGCTTTCTTT | CASSLSQGENTEAFF | TRBD1 | NA | TRBJ1-1 | TRBV5-1
TGCGCCAGCAAACCAGAGCCCAATCAGCCCCAGCATTTT | CASKPEPNQPQHF | NA | NA | TRBJ1-5 | TRBV10-2
TGTGCCATCAGTGACACTTCCGCCGGACTAGCGGGAACAGATACGCAGTATTTT | CAISDTSAGLAGTDTQYF | TRBD2 | NA | TRBJ2-3 | TRBV10-3
TGTGCCAGGATAATCAGGAGGCTGGAAGAGACCCAGTACTTC | CARIIRRLEETQYF | NA | NA | TRBJ2-5 | TRBV6-5
TGCGCCAGCACGGTAAGGCGGGGAAGCCTAAATGAGCAGTTCTTC | CASTVRRGSLNEQFF | NA | NA | TRBJ2-1 | TRBV4-1
TGTGCCAGCAGCTTGTCGGAGACGGTCTACGAGCAGTACTTC | CASSLSETVYEQYF | NA | NA | TRBJ2-7 | TRBV5-5
TGCGCCAGCAGCCAGGGACAGGGGGCGAGAGAGCAGTACTTC | CASSQGQGAREQYF | TRBD1 | NA | TRBJ2-7 | TRBV5-1
TGCGCCAGCAGCCTTAACCTTAGGGGGCATACGCAGTATTTT | CASSLNLRGHTQYF | TRBD1 | NA | TRBJ2-3 | TRBV4-1
TGTGCCAGCAGCTTTGTCGGGGGGCTCCATGACGGGGAGCTGTTTTTT | CASSFVGGLHDGELFF | NA | NA | TRBJ2-2 | TRBV5-6
TGTGCCAGCAGCTTCGGGGGAGAGGATGAAAAACTGTTTTTT | CASSFGGEDEKLFF | NA | NA | TRBJ1-4 | TRBV7-8
TGTGCCAGCAGCGTAGAAGGGGAGGTGAACACCGGGGAGCTGTTTTTT | CASSVEGEVNTGELFF | NA | NA | TRBJ2-2 | TRBV9
TGCGCCAGCAGACCGGGGCCAGGGTATGGGATTAACTATGGCTACACCTTC | CASRPGPGYGINYGYTF | NA | once | TRBJ1-2 | TRBV4-1
TGTGCCAGCAGCTTGGAGGGGCCTTCCTACAATGAGCAGTTCTTC | CASSLEGPSYNEQFF | NA | once | TRBJ2-1 | TRBV5-4
TGTGCCAGCAGTGTTGCAGGGTCCGGGGAGCTGTTTTTT | CASSVAGSGELFF | NA | NA | TRBJ2-2 | TRBV2
TGTGCCAGCAGCAACGGGACTGAATTGGAACAGTACTTC | CASSNGTELEQYF | NA | NA | TRBJ2-7 | TRBV13
TGTGCCAGCAGCTTACCTGACAGGGGGCCGAACACCGGGGAGCTGTTTTTT | CASSLPDRGPNTGELFF | TRBD1 | NA | TRBJ2-2 | TRBV11-2
TGCGCCAGCAGCTTGGTTGGGACCCACGAGCAGTACTTC | CASSLVGTHEQYF | NA | NA | TRBJ2-7 | TRBV5-1
TGTGCCAGCAGCTGGGGGGTTTACAATGAGCAGTTCTTC | CASSWGVYNEQFF | NA | NA | TRBJ2-1 | TRBV11-2
TGTGCCAGCAGGACAGGGTGGGATTTGAACGCACCCCTCCACTTT | CASRTGWDLNAPLHF | TRBD1 | once | TRBJ1-6 | TRBV28
TGTGCCATCAACGACTGGGGGGCAGGAAACACCATATATTTT | CAINDWGAGNTIYF | NA | NA | TRBJ1-3 | TRBV10-3
TGTGCCAGCAGCTCTGGACAGGGGGTTCTCTACGAGCAGTACTTC | CASSSGQGVLYEQYF | TRBD1 | once | TRBJ2-7 | TRBV7-9
TGTGCCAGCAGCCTCTACGGGACAGGGCGGGAAAAACTGTTTTTT | CASSLYGTGREKLFF | TRBD1 | NA | TRBJ1-4 | TRBV5-8
TGTGCCAGCGGCAGTATGAACACTGAAGCTTTCTTT | CASGSMNTEAFF | NA | NA | TRBJ1-1 | TRBV2